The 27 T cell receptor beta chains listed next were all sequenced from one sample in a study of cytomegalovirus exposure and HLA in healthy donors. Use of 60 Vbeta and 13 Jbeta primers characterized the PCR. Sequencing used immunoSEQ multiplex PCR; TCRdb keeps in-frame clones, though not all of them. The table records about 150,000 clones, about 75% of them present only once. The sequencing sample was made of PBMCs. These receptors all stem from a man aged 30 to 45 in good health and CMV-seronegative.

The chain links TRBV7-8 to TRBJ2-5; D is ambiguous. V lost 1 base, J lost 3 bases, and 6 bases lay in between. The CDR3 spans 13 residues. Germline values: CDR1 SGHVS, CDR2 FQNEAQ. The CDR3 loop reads CASSLVSKETQYF. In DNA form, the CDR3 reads TGTGCCAGCAGCTTAGTCAGTAAAGAGACCCAGTACTTC.

CDR3: CAWSDIRDSNEKLFF. CDR3 coding DNA: TGTGCCTGGAGTGACATCCGGGACAGTAATGAAAAACTGTTTTTT. V is TRBV30 and J is TRBJ1-4; 7 bases fit TRBD1. From germline, CDR1 is GTSNPN and CDR2 SVGIG (reference sequence). With 1 base clipped from V and 4 bases from J, the junction kept 6 bases outside the gene matches. The length of the CDR3 is 15 residues.

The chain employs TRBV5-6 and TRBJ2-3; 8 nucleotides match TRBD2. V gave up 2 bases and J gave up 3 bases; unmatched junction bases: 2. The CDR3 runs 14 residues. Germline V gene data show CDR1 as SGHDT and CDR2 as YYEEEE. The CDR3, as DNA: TGTGCCAGCAGCTTCCGGGGGGGAACAGATACGCAGTATTTT. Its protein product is CASSFRGGTDTQYF. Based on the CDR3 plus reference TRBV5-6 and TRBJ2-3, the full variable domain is DAGVTQSPTHLIKTRGQQVTLRCSPKSGHDTVSWYQQALGQGPQFIFQYYEEEERQRGNFPDRFSGHQFPNYSSELNVNALLLGDSALYLCASSFRGGTDTQYFGPGTRLTVL.

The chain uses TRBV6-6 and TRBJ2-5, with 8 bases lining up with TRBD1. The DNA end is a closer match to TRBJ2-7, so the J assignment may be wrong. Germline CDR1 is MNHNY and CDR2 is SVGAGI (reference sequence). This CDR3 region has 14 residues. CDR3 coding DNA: TGTGCCAGCAGCACCGGGACAGGAAAATACGAGCAGTACTTC. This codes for CASSTGTGKYEQYF.

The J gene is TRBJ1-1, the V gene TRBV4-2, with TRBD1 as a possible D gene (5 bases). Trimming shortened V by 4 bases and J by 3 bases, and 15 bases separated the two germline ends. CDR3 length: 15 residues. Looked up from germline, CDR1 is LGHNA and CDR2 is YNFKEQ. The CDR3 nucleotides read TGTGCCAGCAGCCCTGGGAGGTCCAGGGACACTGAAGCTTTCTTT. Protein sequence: CASSPGRSRDTEAFF.

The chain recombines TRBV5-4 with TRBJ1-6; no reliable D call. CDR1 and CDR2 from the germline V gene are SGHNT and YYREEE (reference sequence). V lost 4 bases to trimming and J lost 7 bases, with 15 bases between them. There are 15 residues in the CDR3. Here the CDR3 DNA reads TGTGCCAGCAGCCACGACTCTCCTGCAAATTCACCCCTCCACTTT. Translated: CASSHDSPANSPLHF.

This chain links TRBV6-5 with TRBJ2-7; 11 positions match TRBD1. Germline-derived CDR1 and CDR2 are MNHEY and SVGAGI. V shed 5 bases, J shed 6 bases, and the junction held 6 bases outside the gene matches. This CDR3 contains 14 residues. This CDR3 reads CASSPGQGASEQYF. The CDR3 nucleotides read TGTGCCAGCAGTCCCGGACAGGGGGCGAGCGAGCAGTACTTC.

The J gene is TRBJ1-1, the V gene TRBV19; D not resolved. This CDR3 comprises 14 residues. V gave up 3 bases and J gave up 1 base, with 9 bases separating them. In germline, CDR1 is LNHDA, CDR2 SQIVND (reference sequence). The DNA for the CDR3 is TGTGCCAGTAGTATTCAGTCAGGGAACACTGAAGCTTTCTTT. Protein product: CASSIQSGNTEAFF.

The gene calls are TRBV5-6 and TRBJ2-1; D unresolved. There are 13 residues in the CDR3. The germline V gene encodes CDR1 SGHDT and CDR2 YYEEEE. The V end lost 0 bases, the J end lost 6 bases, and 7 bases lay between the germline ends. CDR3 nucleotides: TGTGCCAGCAGCTTGGTTACTGGCAATGAGCAGTTCTTC. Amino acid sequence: CASSLVTGNEQFF.

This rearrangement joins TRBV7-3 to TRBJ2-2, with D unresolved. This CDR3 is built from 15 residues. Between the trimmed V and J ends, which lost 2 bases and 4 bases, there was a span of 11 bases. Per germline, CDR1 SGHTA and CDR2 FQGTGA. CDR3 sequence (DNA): TGTGCCAGCAGCTTATCCGGGTCTTCCACCGGGGAGCTGTTTTTT. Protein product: CASSLSGSSTGELFF.

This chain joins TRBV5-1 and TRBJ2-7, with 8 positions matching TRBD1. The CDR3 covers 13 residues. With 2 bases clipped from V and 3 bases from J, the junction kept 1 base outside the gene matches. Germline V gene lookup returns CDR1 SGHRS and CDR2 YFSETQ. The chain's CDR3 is CASSLTGGYEQYF. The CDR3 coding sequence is TGCGCCAGCAGCTTAACAGGGGGCTACGAGCAGTACTTC.

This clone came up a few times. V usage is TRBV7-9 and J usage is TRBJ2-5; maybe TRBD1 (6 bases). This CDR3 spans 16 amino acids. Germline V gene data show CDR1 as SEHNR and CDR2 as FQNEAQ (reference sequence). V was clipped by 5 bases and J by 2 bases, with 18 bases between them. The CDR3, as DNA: TGTGCCAGCAGCATAAACTATTGGACAGCTCAAGAGACCCAGTACTTC. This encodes CASSINYWTAQETQYF.

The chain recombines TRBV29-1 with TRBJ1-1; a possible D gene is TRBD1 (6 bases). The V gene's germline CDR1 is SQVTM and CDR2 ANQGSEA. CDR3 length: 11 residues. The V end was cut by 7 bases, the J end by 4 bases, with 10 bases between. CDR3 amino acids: CSAGQTTEAFF. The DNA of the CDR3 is TGCAGCGCTGGACAGACCACTGAAGCTTTCTTT.

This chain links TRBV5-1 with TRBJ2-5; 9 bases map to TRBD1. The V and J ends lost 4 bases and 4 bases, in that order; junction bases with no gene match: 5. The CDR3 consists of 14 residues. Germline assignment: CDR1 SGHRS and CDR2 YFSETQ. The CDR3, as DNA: TGCGCCAGCAGCAACGGGACAGGGAGAGAGACCCAGTACTTC. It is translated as CASSNGTGRETQYF.

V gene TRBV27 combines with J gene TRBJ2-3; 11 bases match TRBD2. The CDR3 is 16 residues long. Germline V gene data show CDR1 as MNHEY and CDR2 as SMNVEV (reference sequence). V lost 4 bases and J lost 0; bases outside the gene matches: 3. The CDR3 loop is CASSSRTSGSTDTQYF. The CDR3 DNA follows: TGTGCCAGCAGTTCTCGGACTAGCGGGAGCACAGATACGCAGTATTTT.

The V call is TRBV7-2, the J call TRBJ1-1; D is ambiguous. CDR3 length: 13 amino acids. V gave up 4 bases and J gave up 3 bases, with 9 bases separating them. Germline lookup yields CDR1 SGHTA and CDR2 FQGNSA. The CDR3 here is CASSSSLYTEAFF. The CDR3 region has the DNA TGTGCCAGCAGCTCTAGTTTATACACTGAAGCTTTCTTT.

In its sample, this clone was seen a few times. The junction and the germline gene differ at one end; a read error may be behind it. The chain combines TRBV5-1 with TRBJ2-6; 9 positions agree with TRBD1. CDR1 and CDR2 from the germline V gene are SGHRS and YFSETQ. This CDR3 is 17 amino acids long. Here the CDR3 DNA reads TGCGCCAGTAGCCCGGGACAGGGTTGGTCTGGGGCCAACGGCCTGACTTTC. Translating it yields CASSPGQGWSGANGLTF.

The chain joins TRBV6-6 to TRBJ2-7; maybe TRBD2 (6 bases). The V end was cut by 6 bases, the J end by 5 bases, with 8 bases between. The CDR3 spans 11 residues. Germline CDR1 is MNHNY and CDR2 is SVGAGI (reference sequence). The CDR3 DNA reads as TGTGCCAGCAGCCAGCGGGACGAGCAGTACTTC. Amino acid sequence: CASSQRDEQYF.

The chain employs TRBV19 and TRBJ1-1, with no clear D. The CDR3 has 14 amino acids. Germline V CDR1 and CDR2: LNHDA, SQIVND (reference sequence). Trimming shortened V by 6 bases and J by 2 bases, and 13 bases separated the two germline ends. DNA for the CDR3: TGTGCCAGTAGAAACGGGCGGGCCAACACTGAAGCTTTCTTT. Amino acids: CASRNGRANTEAFF.

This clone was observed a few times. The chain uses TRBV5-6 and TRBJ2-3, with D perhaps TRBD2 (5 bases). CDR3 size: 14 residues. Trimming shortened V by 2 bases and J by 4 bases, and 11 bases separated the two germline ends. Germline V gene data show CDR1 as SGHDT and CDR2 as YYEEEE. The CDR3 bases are TGTGCCAGCAGCTTACGAGGGATCGCAGATACGCAGTATTTT. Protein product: CASSLRGIADTQYF.

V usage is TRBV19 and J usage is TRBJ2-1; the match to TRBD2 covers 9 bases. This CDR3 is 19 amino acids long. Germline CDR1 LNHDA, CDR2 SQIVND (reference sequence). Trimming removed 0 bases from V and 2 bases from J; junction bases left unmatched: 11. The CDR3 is CASSIDHHYSGRPYNEQFF. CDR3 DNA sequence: TGTGCCAGTAGTATAGATCATCACTATAGCGGGAGACCCTACAATGAGCAGTTCTTC. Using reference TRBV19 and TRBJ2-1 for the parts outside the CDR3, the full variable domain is DGGITQSPKYLFRKEGQNVTLSCEQNLNHDAMYWYRQDPGQGLRLIYYSQIVNDFQKGDIAEGYSVSREKKESFPLTVTSAQKNPTAFYLCASSIDHHYSGRPYNEQFFGPGTRLTVL.

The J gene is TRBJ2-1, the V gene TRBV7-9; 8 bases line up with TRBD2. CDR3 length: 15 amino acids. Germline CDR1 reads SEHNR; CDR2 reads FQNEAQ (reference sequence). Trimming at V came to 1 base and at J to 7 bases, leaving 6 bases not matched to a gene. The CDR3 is CASSLGAGAGNEQFF. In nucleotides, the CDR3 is TGTGCCAGCAGCTTAGGAGCGGGAGCCGGAAATGAGCAGTTCTTC.

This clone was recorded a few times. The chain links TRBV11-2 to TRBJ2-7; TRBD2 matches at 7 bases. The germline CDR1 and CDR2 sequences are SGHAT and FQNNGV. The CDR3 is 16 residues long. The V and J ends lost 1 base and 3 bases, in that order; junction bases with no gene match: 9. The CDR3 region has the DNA TGTGCCAGCAGCTTAGGGGGAGGTAGCGGGTACTACGAGCAGTACTTC. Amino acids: CASSLGGGSGYYEQYF. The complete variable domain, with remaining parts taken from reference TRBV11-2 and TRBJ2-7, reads EAGVAQSPRYKIIEKRQSVAFWCNPISGHATLYWYQQILGQGPKLLIQFQNNGVVDDSQLPKDRFSAERLKGVDSTLKIQPAKLEDSAVYLCASSLGGGSGYYEQYFGPGTRLTVT.

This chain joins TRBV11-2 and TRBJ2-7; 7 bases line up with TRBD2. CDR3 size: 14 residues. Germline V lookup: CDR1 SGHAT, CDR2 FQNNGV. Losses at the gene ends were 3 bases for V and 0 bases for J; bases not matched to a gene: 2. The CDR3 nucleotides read TGTGCCAGCAGCTTGGGCGGGAGCTCCTACGAGCAGTACTTC. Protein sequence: CASSLGGSSYEQYF.

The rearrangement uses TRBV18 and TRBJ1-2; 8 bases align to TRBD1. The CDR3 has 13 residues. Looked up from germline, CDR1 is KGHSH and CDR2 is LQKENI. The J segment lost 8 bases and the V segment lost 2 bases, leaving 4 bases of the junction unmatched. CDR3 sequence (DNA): TGTGCCAGCTCACCAGCGGACAGGGCCGGCTACACCTTC. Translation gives CASSPADRAGYTF.

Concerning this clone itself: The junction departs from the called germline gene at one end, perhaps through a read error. CDR3 in amino acids: CASSEGLIQNTEAFF. CDR3 DNA sequence: TGTGCCAGCAGCGAAGGACTGATCCAGAACACTGAAGCTTTCTTT. The V and J genes are TRBV6-1 and TRBJ1-1; D is undetermined. Germline loops: CDR1 MNHNS, CDR2 SASEGT. The CDR3 has 15 residues.

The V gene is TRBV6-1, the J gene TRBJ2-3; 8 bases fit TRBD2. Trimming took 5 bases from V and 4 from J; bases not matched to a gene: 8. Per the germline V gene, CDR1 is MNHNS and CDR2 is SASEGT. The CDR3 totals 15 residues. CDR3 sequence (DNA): TGTGCCAGCAGTAGCGAACTAGCGGAAGCAGATACGCAGTATTTT. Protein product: CASSSELAEADTQYF.